This is a list of T cell receptor beta chains from one sample in a study of T-cell reconstitution after alpha-beta-depleted transplantation in children. TCRdb redid the calling of the PCR reads with MiXCR, one entry per CDR3 protein. The data contain 450,000 to 550,000 distinct CDR3 sequences, over 10% of them seen just once; the ten biggest clones take up about 15%. This specimen consisted of PBMCs, mostly from graft donor cells, obtained 180 days after TCRalphabeta/CD19-depleted stem cell transplant. These receptors came from a female patient aged 2-9 years who had a stem cell transplant for aplastic anemia, so the T cells may come from the graft donor. CDR3s include the opening cysteine and the closing phenylalanine or tryptophan. Each record gives: CDR3 protein, V gene, J gene, CDR3 length.

cdr3_aa: CASSEPGLVYEQYF; v_call: TRBV5-1; j_call: TRBJ2-7; cdr3_length: 14
cdr3_aa: CASSSLPADLSYNEQFF; v_call: TRBV7-7; j_call: TRBJ2-1; cdr3_length: 17
cdr3_aa: CASCARLVSSPYNEQFF; v_call: TRBV3-1; j_call: TRBJ2-1; cdr3_length: 17
cdr3_aa: CASSQDDLTSGATDTQYF; v_call: TRBV14; j_call: TRBJ2-3; cdr3_length: 18
cdr3_aa: CASTPKGGREHYGYTF; v_call: TRBV7-2; j_call: TRBJ1-2; cdr3_length: 16
cdr3_aa: CASRPGGPGSSGTSYNEQFF; v_call: TRBV28; j_call: TRBJ2-1; cdr3_length: 20
cdr3_aa: CASSLGQGGSEQYF; v_call: TRBV5-1; j_call: TRBJ2-7; cdr3_length: 14
cdr3_aa: CASSYSTEYYGYTF; v_call: TRBV6-5; j_call: TRBJ1-2; cdr3_length: 14
cdr3_aa: CASSTGGLAGEGETQYF; v_call: TRBV5-1; j_call: TRBJ2-5; cdr3_length: 17
cdr3_aa: CASSWPRLRINTGELFF; v_call: TRBV5-1; j_call: TRBJ2-2; cdr3_length: 17
cdr3_aa: CASSPIRKETQYF; v_call: TRBV18; j_call: TRBJ2-5; cdr3_length: 13
cdr3_aa: CASSPSTGVVTEAFF; v_call: TRBV5-1; j_call: TRBJ1-1; cdr3_length: 15
cdr3_aa: CASTTDRALAGELFF; v_call: TRBV27; j_call: TRBJ2-2; cdr3_length: 15
cdr3_aa: CASIHSYYAYTF; v_call: TRBV12-3/TRBV12-4; j_call: TRBJ1-2; cdr3_length: 12
cdr3_aa: CASSLGSLAGVADTQYF; v_call: TRBV7-2; j_call: TRBJ2-3; cdr3_length: 17
cdr3_aa: CASSSGGRIGDTQYF; v_call: TRBV12-3/TRBV12-4; j_call: TRBJ2-3; cdr3_length: 15
cdr3_aa: CASSLGQGARYEQYF; v_call: TRBV7-2; j_call: TRBJ2-7; cdr3_length: 15
cdr3_aa: CASSLLGAESYNEQFF; v_call: TRBV5-1; j_call: TRBJ2-1; cdr3_length: 16
cdr3_aa: CAWSRGGPYNEQFF; v_call: TRBV30; j_call: TRBJ2-1; cdr3_length: 14
cdr3_aa: CASSYGREATGELFF; v_call: TRBV6-2/TRBV6-3; j_call: TRBJ2-2; cdr3_length: 15
cdr3_aa: CASSENRRVFGTDTQYF; v_call: TRBV25-1; j_call: TRBJ2-3; cdr3_length: 17
cdr3_aa: CSVLLGAEAFF; v_call: TRBV29-1; j_call: TRBJ1-1; cdr3_length: 11
cdr3_aa: CASSGTAGTKSTDTQYF; v_call: TRBV9; j_call: TRBJ2-3; cdr3_length: 17
cdr3_aa: CASSSPGRRTYEQYF; v_call: TRBV28; j_call: TRBJ2-7; cdr3_length: 15
cdr3_aa: CASRLSSSYEQYF; v_call: TRBV6-1; j_call: TRBJ2-7; cdr3_length: 13
cdr3_aa: CASSHNGAETQYF; v_call: TRBV4-2; j_call: TRBJ2-5; cdr3_length: 13
cdr3_aa: CSAGLRLTQYF; v_call: TRBV20-1; j_call: TRBJ2-3; cdr3_length: 11
cdr3_aa: CASSSTSGRAVTDTQYF; v_call: TRBV5-1; j_call: TRBJ2-3; cdr3_length: 17